The rows below give T cell receptor beta chains drawn from one sample of a study of OX40 agonist ivuxolimab in advanced cancers. The repertoire was sequenced with immunoSEQ multiplex PCR; TCRdb's copy has only in-frame clones and lacks some. The sample consists of approximately 54,000 clones, 91% of them appearing once. This material consisted of CD4+ or CD8+ T cells sorted from blood, taken in a trial of the OX40 agonist ivuxolimab. The receptors stem from an adult with an advanced solid tumor such as melanoma, head and neck, liver or kidney cancer. The CDR3 runs from the conserved cysteine through the conserved F or W. A clone size is listed for some rows: how often the clone was seen (once, few, many), or a class if it is expanded.

V gene	clone size	CDR3 protein
TRBV4-2	.	CASSLYRPGTTSYEQYF
TRBV5-8	.	CASSLEGMNTEAFF
TRBV4-3	.	CASSQSSGGQETQYF
TRBV7-9	.	CASSYIGVGQETQYF
TRBV5-5	.	CASSLVQGLSTEAFF
TRBV6-1	.	CASSDYLGIREQYF
TRBV7-3	.	CASKERPLASDTQYF
TRBV19	.	CASKTWDSSNQPQHF
TRBV2	.	CASSFRASYEQYF
TRBV28	.	CASSLRDSYEQYF
TRBV7-9	.	CASSSSNEQFF
TRBV7-6	.	CASRNTQGATDTQYF
TRBV4-2	.	CASSQEGGGILETQYF
TRBV7-3	.	CASSLNPAGPGNIQYF
TRBV6-5	.	CASSEGLAGYEQYF
TRBV7-8	.	CASSLASGGGYNEQFF
TRBV7-6	few	CASSYEQGSARDTQYF
TRBV5-4	.	CASSPYLQGSYNEQFF
TRBV29-1	.	CSAGTPWNTEAFF
TRBV10-2	.	CASSDGGSSYNEQFF
TRBV4-3	once	CASSLSGVLNTEAFF
TRBV19	.	CASKSILRGGLVTEAFF
TRBV10-3	.	CAISESKGAGTGELFF
TRBV29-1	.	CSARTGPEAFF
TRBV7-6	.	CASSLAASGYHEQYF
TRBV9	.	CASSEEVRVGGGYTF
TRBV5-6	once	CASSLGTGINQPQHF
TRBV13	.	CASILTQGKVYEQYF
TRBV7-3	.	CASSFSGTDGETQYF
TRBV2	.	CASSEEMAGGENTDTQYF
TRBV7-6	.	CASSLVQGFNEQYF
TRBV2	.	CASSDWGARSTDTQYF
TRBV29-1	.	CSVPWRNTIYF